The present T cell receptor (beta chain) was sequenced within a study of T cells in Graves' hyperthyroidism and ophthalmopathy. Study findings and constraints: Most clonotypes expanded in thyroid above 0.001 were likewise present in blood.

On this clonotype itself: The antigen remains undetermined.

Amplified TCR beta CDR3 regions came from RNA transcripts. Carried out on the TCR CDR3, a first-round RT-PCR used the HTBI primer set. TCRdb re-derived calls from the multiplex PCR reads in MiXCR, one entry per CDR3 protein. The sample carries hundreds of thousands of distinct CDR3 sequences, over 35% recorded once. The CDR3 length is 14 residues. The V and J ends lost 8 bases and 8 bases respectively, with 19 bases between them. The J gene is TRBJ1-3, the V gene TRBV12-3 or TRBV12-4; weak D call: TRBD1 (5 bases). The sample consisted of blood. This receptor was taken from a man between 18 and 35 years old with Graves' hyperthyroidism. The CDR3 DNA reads TGTGCCAGCGGTGAACAGGCCGGTGGCGACACCATATATTTT. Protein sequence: CASGEQAGGDTIYF.